This T cell receptor beta chain is from a study of cytomegalovirus exposure and HLA in healthy donors. Study in general: The platform used for the 120 validation repertoires matched that of the roughly 700 first-cohort repertoires, a later analysis reported.

Libraries were prepared by immunoSEQ multiplex PCR; TCRdb keeps only in-frame clonotypes and omits some of them. The sample has 120,000 or so clones; roughly 83% are singletons. For this clone: Its antigen is unknown.

V was trimmed by 4 bases and J by 10 bases, leaving 20 bases between them. The CDR3 extends over 14 amino acids. Germline CDR1 is SGHNT and CDR2 is YYREEE (reference sequence). Notes on the study in general: The authors confirmed in vitro that three CMV-associated chains were specific for CMV antigens. Researchers catalogued approximately 170 TCR beta chains as cytomegalovirus-associated.

The genes are TRBV5-4 and TRBJ1-1; possibly TRBD1 for D (5 bases). Sequencing was carried out using PBMCs. This sequence was found in a man between 18 and 35 years old in good health and CMV-seronegative. CDR3 nucleotide sequence: TGTGCCAGCAGCCCGGAGACGCTGGAGCAGGGAGCTTTCTTT. Its protein product is CASSPETLEQGAFF.